Below, 3 T cell receptor beta chains from the same sample are listed, as sequenced in a study of beta chain features in type 1 diabetes. The antigens these receptors bind are not known. Study-level points and caveats: People with Type 1 diabetes carried modestly yet significantly shorter TCRB CDR3s in all four CD4+ subsets.

Investigators reverse transcribed all isolated RNA, so they sequenced expressed TCRB transcripts. Using immunoSEQ multiplex PCR, the repertoire was profiled, and TCRdb retains in-frame clones only, with some absent. The sample lists roughly 100,000 clones, over 25% occurring once. The sequenced material came from central memory CD4+ T cells from blood. These receptor sequences come from a young woman with type 1 diabetes.

This sequence joins TRBV7-2 and TRBJ1-3; a weak D match, TRBD1 (6 bases). The CDR3 covers 16 residues. V lost 2 bases to trimming and J lost 0 bases, with 11 bases between them. CDR1 SGHTA and CDR2 FQGNSA come from the germline V gene. CDR3 protein: CASSLTQGNSGNTIYF. The CDR3 region has the DNA TGTGCCAGCAGCTTAACCCAGGGGAACTCTGGAAACACCATATATTTT.

The chain has TRBV23-1 and TRBJ2-1; TRBD2 aligns across 8 bases. TRBV23-1 is noted as an ORF with a role that remains uncertain. V was clipped by 0 bases and J by 6 bases; unmatched bases: 22. This CDR3 has 21 residues. The CDR3: CASSQSVRFSLSGSIGNEQFF. In DNA form, the CDR3 reads TGCGCCAGCAGTCAATCGGTTAGGTTTAGTTTAAGCGGGAGCATTGGCAATGAGCAGTTCTTC.

This clone has just a few counts. The chain joins TRBV7-2 to TRBJ2-7; D is possibly TRBD1 (5 bases). CDR1 SGHTA and CDR2 FQGNSA come from the germline V gene. CDR3 size: 14 residues. Deletions cut 5 bases from V and 4 bases from J, with 15 bases between. CDR3 protein: CASSVSRVGYEQYV. In DNA form, the CDR3 reads TGTGCCAGCAGCGTGTCCAGGGTAGGATACGAGCAGTACGTC.